What follows are 2 T cell receptor beta chains derived from one specimen sequenced in a study of T cell responses to AZD1222 COVID-19 vaccine. Sequencing was performed with immunoSEQ multiplex PCR; in TCRdb, only in-frame clones are kept and a portion is missing. The repertoire has 130,000 or so clones, around 85% of them found once; the top ten carry around 7.9%. Here the sequenced sample was peripheral blood, taken 28 days after the second dose of the MenACWY control vaccine. The receptors derive from an adult who received the MenACWY meningococcal vaccine as a control.

The V gene is TRBV12-5, the J gene TRBJ1-3, with D unresolved. Germline CDR1 and CDR2: LGHNT and FRNRAP. Between the trimmed V and J ends, which lost 6 bases and 6 bases, there was a span of 12 bases. The CDR3 is 13 residues long. In DNA form, the CDR3 reads TGTGCTAGTGGCCTCAGCGGGCCAAACACCATATATTTT. This codes for CASGLSGPNTIYF.

The genes are TRBV5-1 and TRBJ2-1; the D gene is possibly TRBD1 (5 bases). V was pared by 1 base and J by 5 bases, with 19 bases between. CDR3 size: 17 residues. Germline V gene lookup returns CDR1 SGHRS and CDR2 YFSETQ. CDR3 nucleotides: TGCGCCAGCAGCTTGATCCTTCAGGGCAGAGAAAACAATGAGCAGTTCTTC. Translated, it gives CASSLILQGRENNEQFF.